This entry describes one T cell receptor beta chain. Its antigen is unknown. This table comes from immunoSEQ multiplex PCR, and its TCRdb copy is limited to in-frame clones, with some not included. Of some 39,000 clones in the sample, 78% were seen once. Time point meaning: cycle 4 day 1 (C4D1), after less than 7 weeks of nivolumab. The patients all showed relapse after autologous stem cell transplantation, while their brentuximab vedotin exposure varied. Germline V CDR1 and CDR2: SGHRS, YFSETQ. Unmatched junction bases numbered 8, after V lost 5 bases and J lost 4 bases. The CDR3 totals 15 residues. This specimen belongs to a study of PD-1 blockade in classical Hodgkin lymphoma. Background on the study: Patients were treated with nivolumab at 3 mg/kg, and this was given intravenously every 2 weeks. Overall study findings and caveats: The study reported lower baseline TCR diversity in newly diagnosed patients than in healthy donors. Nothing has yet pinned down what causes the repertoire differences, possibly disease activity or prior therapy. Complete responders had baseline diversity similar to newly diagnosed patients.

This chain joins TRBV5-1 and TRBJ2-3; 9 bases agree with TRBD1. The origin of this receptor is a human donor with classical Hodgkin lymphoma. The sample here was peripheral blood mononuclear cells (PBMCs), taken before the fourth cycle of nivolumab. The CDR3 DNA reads TGCGCCAGCAGGGAACAGGGGGCTCGGGCAGATACGCAGTATTTT. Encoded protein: CASREQGARADTQYF. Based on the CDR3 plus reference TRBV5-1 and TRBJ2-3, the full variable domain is KAGVTQTPRYLIKTRGQQVTLSCSPISGHRSVSWYQQTPGQGLQFLFEYFSETQRNKGNFPGRFSGRQFSNSRSEMNVSTLELGDSALYLCASREQGARADTQYFGPGTRLTVL.